The rows below give T cell receptor beta chains drawn from one sample of a study of regulatory T cells in long-lasting Graves disease. Using its own MiXCR run on the multiplex PCR reads, TCRdb lists one record per CDR3 protein. The sample yields roughly 400,000 distinct CDR3 sequences, around 20% seen once. The sequencing used peripheral blood mononuclear cells (PBMCs), collected when the disease was refractory, from a patient treated with antithyroid drugs. These receptors were obtained from a female donor with Graves disease. The CDR3 runs from the conserved cysteine through the conserved F or W. D genes are given only for firm matches. Part of the rows lack a size; the others show once, few, many or a class for expanded clones.

CASGSLAGGFTDTQYF	TGTGCCAGCGGATCACTAGCGGGAGGATTCACAGATACGCAGTATTTT	TRBD2	TRBV7-9	TRBJ2-3	NA
CASSSGSPPGYTQYF	TGTGCCAGCAGTAGCGGGAGCCCCCCCGGTTATACGCAGTATTTT	TRBD2	TRBV2	TRBJ2-3	NA
CASRGPLAGDASYEQYF	TGTGCCAGCAGGGGACCACTAGCGGGAGATGCATCCTACGAGCAGTACTTC	TRBD2	TRBV12-3/TRBV12-4	TRBJ2-7	few
CASSLVGRANEQYF	TGTGCCAGCAGCTTAGTTGGTCGGGCTAACGAGCAGTACTTC	NA	TRBV7-9	TRBJ2-7	many
CAISETHFGQNPGFNQPQHF	TGTGCCATCAGTGAGACCCATTTCGGGCAGAACCCCGGGTTCAATCAGCCCCAGCATTTT	NA	TRBV10-3	TRBJ1-5	many
CAHTDGRNTEAFF	TGTGCCCACACGGATGGCCGGAACACTGAAGCTTTCTTT	NA	TRBV30	TRBJ1-1	NA
CASSLAQLAGEGTQYF	TGCGCCAGCAGCTTGGCCCAACTAGCGGGAGAGGGGACCCAGTACTTC	TRBD2	TRBV5-1	TRBJ2-5	NA
CASSPWTGRNTEAFF	TGTGCCAGCAGCCCATGGACAGGGAGGAACACTGAAGCTTTCTTT	TRBD1	TRBV7-9	TRBJ1-1	NA
CASSQGTVTEAFF	TGTGCCAGCTCACAGGGGACAGTTACTGAAGCTTTCTTT	TRBD1	TRBV18	TRBJ1-1	NA
CASLGRSYNSPLHF	TGTGCCAGCCTTGGCAGGAGTTATAATTCACCCCTCCACTTT	NA	TRBV28	TRBJ1-6	many
CASSPRQGRETQYF	TGTGCCAGCAGTCCTCGACAGGGTCGGGAGACCCAGTACTTC	TRBD1	TRBV27	TRBJ2-5	many
CASSEDIPGGYGYTF	TGTGCCAGCAGTGAAGACATCCCCGGTGGCTATGGCTACACCTTC	NA	TRBV2	TRBJ1-2	many
CASSLWAGPTANEQFF	TGTGCCAGCAGTTTATGGGCGGGACCAACCGCCAATGAGCAGTTCTTC	NA	TRBV27	TRBJ2-1	NA
CASSPSGGALGYGYTF	TGCGCCAGCAGTCCTTCGGGGGGGGCGCTAGGATATGGCTACACCTTC	NA	TRBV10-2	TRBJ1-2	many
CASSRGLAGGGTNTGELFF	TGTGCCAGCAGCAGGGGACTAGCGGGAGGAGGCACGAACACCGGGGAGCTGTTTTTT	TRBD2	TRBV9	TRBJ2-2	many
CAWSEAGVGRNIQYF	TGTGCCTGGAGTGAGGCAGGGGTAGGGCGAAACATTCAGTACTTC	NA	TRBV30	TRBJ2-4	many
CASSQIRLGGTEAFF	TGCGCCAGCAGCCAAATTCGACTCGGAGGAACTGAAGCTTTCTTT	NA	TRBV4-1	TRBJ1-1	NA
CASSIRGAAGSSYNEQFF	TGTGCCAGCAGTATCAGGGGCGCCGCGGGCAGCTCCTACAATGAGCAGTTCTTC	NA	TRBV27	TRBJ2-1	NA
CASSVRDAGNTIYF	TGTGCCAGCAGCGTCCGGGACGCCGGAAACACCATATATTTT	NA	TRBV9	TRBJ1-3	NA
CASSPSRDEQGETQYF	TGTGCCAGCTCACCGAGCAGGGACGAACAGGGTGAGACCCAGTACTTC	NA	TRBV18	TRBJ2-5	few
CASSLSTNSEQYF	TGTGCCAGCAGCTTGTCCACTAACTCCGAGCAGTACTTC	NA	TRBV5-5	TRBJ2-7	many
CASSHGQGVGVYGYTF	TGTGCCAGCAGCCACGGCCAGGGCGTAGGAGTCTATGGCTACACCTTC	NA	TRBV19	TRBJ1-2	NA
CSASLRATYEQYF	TGCAGTGCTTCCCTAAGGGCTACTTACGAGCAGTACTTC	NA	TRBV20-1	TRBJ2-7	few